This TCR beta chain was profiled in a study of PD-1 blockade in classical Hodgkin lymphoma. Study results and caveats: By C4D1, diversity of CD4+ TCRs had risen significantly, whereas that of CD8+ TCRs had not.

The CDR3 spans 11 residues. The ends were cut back, 11 bases at V and 4 bases at J, with 11 bases in the middle. Germline V CDR1 and CDR2: MNHEY, SVGAGI. Sequenced by immunoSEQ multiplex PCR; TCRdb stores in-frame clones only, minus some. Among more than 50,000 clones, 71% were seen once, and the ten largest hold roughly 9.1%. Each patient relapsed following autologous stem cell transplantation, and prior brentuximab vedotin exposure differed. Best responses were complete response, partial response or progressive disease. Points on this clone: The antigen is not known.

This TCR derives from a human donor with classical Hodgkin lymphoma. The specimen comprised peripheral blood mononuclear cells (PBMCs), sampled before the second cycle of nivolumab. The chain couples TRBV6-5 to TRBJ1-2; TRBD1 might be the D (6 bases). CDR3 in amino acids: CASLGAYGYTF. The DNA for the CDR3 is TGTGCCTCCCTGGGGGCCTATGGCTACACCTTC.